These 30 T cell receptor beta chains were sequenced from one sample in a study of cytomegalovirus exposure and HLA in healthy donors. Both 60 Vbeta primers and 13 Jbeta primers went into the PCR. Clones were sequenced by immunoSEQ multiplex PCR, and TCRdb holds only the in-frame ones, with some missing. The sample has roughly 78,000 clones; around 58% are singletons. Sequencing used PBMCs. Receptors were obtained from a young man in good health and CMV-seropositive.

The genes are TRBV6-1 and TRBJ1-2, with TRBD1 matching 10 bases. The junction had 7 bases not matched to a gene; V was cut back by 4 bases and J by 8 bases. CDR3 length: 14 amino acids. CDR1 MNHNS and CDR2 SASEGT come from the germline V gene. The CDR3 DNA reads TGTGCCAGCAGTGCCGACAGGGGGCGTGGAGGCTACACCTTC. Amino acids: CASSADRGRGGYTF.

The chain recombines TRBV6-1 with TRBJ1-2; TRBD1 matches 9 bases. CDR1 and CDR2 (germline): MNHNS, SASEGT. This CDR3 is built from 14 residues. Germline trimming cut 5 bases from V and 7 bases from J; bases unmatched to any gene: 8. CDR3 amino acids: CASSSRTGESGYTF. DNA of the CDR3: TGTGCCAGCAGTTCCCGGACAGGGGAATCTGGCTACACCTTC.

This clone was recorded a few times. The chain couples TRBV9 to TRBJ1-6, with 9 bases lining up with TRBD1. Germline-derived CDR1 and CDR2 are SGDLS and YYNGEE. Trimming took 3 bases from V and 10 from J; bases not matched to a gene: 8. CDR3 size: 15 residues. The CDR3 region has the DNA TGTGCCAGCAGCGAGTCCGGGACAGGGTTCTCACCCCTCCACTTT. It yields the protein CASSESGTGFSPLHF.

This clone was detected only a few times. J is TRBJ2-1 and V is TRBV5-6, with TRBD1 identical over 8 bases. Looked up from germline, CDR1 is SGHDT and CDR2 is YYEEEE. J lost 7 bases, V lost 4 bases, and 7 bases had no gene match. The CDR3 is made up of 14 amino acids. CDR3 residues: CASSGPGQANEQFF. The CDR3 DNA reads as TGTGCCAGCAGCGGGCCGGGACAGGCAAATGAGCAGTTCTTC.

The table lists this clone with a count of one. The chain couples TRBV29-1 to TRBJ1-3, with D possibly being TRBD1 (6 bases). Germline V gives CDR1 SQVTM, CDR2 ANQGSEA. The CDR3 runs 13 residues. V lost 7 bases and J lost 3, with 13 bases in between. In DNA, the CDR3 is TGCAGCGCCCTACAGGGCGGTGGAAACACCATATATTTT. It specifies CSALQGGGNTIYF. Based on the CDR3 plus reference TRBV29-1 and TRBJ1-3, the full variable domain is SAVISQKPSRDICQRGTSLTIQCQVDSQVTMMFWYRQQPGQSLTLIATANQGSEATYESGFVIDKFPISRPNLTFSTLTVSNMSPEDSSIYLCSALQGGGNTIYFGEGSWLTVV.

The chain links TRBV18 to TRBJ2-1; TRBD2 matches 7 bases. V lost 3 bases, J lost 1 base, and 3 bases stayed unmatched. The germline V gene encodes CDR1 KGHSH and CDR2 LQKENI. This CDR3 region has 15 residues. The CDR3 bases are TGTGCCAGCTCACCGAGCGGGGTTTCCTACAATGAGCAGTTCTTC. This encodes CASSPSGVSYNEQFF.

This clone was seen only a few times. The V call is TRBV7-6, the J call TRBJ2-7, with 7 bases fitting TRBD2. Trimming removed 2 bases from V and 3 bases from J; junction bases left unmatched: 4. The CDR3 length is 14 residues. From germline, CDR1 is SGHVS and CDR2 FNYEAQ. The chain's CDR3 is CASSLSLADYEQYF. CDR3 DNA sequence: TGTGCCAGCAGCTTAAGCCTAGCGGACTACGAGCAGTACTTC.

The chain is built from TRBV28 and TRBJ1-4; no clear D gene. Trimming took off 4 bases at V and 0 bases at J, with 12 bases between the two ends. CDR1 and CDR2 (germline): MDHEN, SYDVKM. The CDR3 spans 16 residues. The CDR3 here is CASSYLEGPTNEKLFF. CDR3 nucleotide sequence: TGTGCCAGCAGTTACTTGGAGGGCCCAACTAATGAAAAACTGTTTTTT. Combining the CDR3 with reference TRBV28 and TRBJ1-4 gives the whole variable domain DVKVTQSSRYLVKRTGEKVFLECVQDMDHENMFWYRQDPGLGLRLIYFSYDVKMKEKGDIPEGYSVSREKKERFSLILESASTNQTSMYLCASSYLEGPTNEKLFFGSGTQLSVL.

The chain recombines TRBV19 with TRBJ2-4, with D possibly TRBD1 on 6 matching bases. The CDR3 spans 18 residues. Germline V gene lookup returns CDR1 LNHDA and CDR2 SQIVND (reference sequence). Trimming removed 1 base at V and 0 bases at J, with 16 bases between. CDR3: CASSIVSWDMGAKNIQYF. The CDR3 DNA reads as TGTGCCAGTAGTATAGTTTCCTGGGACATGGGAGCCAAAAACATTCAGTACTTC. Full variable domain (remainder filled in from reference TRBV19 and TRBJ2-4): DGGITQSPKYLFRKEGQNVTLSCEQNLNHDAMYWYRQDPGQGLRLIYYSQIVNDFQKGDIAEGYSVSREKKESFPLTVTSAQKNPTAFYLCASSIVSWDMGAKNIQYFGAGTRLSVL.

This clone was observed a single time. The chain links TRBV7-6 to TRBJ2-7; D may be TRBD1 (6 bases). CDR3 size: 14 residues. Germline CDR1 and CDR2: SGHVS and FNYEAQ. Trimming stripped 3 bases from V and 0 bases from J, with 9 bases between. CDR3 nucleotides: TGTGCCAGCAGCTTGCGACAGGACTCCTACGAGCAGTACTTC. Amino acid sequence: CASSLRQDSYEQYF.

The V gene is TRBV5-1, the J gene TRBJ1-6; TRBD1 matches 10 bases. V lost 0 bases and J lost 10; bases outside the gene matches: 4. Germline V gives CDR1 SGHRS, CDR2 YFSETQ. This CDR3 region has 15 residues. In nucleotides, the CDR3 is TGCGCCAGCAGCTTGGGGACAGGGGGGAGCTCACCCCTCCACTTT. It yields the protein CASSLGTGGSSPLHF.

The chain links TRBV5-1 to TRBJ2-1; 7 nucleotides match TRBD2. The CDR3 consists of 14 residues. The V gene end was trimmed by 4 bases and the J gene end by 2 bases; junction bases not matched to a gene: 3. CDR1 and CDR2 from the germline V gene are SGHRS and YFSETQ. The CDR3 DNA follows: TGCGCCAGCAGCGGGAGGGCCACCTACAATGAGCAGTTCTTC. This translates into CASSGRATYNEQFF.

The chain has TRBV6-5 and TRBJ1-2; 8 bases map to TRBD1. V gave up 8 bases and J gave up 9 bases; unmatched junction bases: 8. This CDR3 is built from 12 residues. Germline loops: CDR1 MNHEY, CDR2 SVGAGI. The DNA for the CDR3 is TGTGCCAGCTTCAAAGGGACAGGAAGCTACACCTTC. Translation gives CASFKGTGSYTF.

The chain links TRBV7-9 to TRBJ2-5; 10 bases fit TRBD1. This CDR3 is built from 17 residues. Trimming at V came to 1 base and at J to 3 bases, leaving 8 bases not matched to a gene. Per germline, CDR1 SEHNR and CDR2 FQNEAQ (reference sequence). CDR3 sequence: CASSLGWGTGDKETQYF. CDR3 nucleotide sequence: TGTGCCAGCAGCTTAGGCTGGGGGACAGGGGATAAAGAGACCCAGTACTTC.

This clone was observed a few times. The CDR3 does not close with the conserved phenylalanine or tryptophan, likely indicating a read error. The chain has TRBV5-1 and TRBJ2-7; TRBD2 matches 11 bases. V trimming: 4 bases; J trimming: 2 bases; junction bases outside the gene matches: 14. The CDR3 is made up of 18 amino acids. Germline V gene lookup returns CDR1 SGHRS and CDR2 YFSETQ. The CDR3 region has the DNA TGCGCCAGCAGCCCGGGAAGGACTAGCGGGCCTCTTCCCTACGAGCAGTACCTC. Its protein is CASSPGRTSGPLPYEQYL.

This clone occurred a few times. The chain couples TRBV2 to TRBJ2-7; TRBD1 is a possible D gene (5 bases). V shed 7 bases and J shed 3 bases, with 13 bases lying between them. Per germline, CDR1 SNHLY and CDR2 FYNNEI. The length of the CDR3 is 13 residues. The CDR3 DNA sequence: TGTGCCAGCACCGAAGGACATTTCTACGAGCAGTACTTC. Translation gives CASTEGHFYEQYF. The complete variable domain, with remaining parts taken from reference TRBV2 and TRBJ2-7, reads EPEVTQTPSHQVTQMGQEVILRCVPISNHLYFYWYRQILGQKVEFLVSFYNNEISEKSEIFDDQFSVERPDGSNFTLKIRSTKLEDSAMYFCASTEGHFYEQYFGPGTRLTVT.

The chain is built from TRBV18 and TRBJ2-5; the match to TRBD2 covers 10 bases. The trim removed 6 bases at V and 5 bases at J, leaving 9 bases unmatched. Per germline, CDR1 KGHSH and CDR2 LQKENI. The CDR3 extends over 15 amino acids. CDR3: CASSPSGGAIETQYF. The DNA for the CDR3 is TGTGCCAGCTCGCCAAGCGGGGGGGCTATTGAGACCCAGTACTTC.

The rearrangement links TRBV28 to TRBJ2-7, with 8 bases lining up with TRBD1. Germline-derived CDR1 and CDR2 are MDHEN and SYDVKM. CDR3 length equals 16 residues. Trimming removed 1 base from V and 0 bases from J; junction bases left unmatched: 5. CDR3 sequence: CASSLSRDRSSYEQYF. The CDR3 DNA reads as TGTGCCAGCAGTTTATCAAGGGACAGGAGCTCCTACGAGCAGTACTTC.

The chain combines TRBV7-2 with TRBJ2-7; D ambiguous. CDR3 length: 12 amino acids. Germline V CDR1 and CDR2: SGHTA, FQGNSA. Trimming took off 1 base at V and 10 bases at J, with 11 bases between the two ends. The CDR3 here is CASSLDLGEQYF. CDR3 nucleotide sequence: TGTGCCAGCAGCTTAGATTTGGGCGAACAGTACTTC.

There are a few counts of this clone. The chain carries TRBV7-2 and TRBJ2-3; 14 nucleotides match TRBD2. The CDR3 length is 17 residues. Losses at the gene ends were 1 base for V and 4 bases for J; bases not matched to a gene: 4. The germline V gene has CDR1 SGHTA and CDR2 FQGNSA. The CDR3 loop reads CASSLGLAGGVADTQYF. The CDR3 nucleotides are TGTGCCAGCAGCTTAGGACTAGCGGGAGGGGTCGCAGATACGCAGTATTTT.

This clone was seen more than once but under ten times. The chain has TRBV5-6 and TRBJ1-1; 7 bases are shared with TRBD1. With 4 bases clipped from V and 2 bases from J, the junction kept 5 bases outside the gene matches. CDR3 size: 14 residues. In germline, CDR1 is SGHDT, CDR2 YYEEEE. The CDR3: CASSGGTANTEAFF. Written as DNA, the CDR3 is TGTGCCAGCAGCGGGGGGACAGCCAACACTGAAGCTTTCTTT.

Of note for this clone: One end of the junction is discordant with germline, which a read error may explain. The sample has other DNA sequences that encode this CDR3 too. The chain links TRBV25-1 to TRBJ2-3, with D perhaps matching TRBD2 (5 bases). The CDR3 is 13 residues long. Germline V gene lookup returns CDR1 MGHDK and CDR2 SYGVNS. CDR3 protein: CASSSRGTDTQYF. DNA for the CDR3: TGCGCCAGCAGTTCTCGGGGAACAGATACGCAGTATTTT.

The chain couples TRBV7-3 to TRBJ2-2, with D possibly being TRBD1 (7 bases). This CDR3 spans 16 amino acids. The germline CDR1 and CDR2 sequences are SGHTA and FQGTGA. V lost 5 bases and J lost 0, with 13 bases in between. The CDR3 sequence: CASSRRGPPNTGELFF. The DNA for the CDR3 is TGTGCCAGCAGCCGGAGGGGGCCCCCGAACACCGGGGAGCTGTTTTTT.

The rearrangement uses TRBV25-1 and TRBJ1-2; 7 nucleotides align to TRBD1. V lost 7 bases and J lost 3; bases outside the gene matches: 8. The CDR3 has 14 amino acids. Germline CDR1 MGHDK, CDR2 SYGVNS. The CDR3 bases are TGTGCCAGCAACGTAGGGGGCGCGGACTATGGCTACACCTTC. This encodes CASNVGGADYGYTF.

CDR3 DNA sequence: TGTGCCAGCAGCCCCTTCGGAGGGAACTACAATGAGCAGTTCTTC. This sequence encodes CASSPFGGNYNEQFF. The chain carries TRBV6-5 and TRBJ2-1; a possible D gene is TRBD2 (6 bases). Looked up from germline, CDR1 is MNHEY and CDR2 is SVGAGI. This CDR3 contains 15 residues. V dropped 6 bases and J dropped 3 bases, with 15 bases sitting between them.

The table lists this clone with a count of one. CDR3 DNA sequence: TGTGCCTGGAGTCCGGACAGGGCGGAGGGTTCACCCCTCCACTTT. Its translation is CAWSPDRAEGSPLHF. The V and J genes are TRBV30 and TRBJ1-6, with TRBD1 identical over 8 bases. The J segment lost 9 bases and the V segment lost 2 bases, leaving 9 bases of the junction unmatched. The CDR3 runs to 15 residues. CDR1 and CDR2 (germline): GTSNPN, SVGIG (reference sequence).

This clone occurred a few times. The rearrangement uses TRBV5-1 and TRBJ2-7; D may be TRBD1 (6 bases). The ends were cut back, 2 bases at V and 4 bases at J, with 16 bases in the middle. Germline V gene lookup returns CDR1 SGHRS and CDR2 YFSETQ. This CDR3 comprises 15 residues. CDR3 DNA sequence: TGCGCCAGCAGCTTCCCGGGCAGGGGAGAATACGAGCAGTACTTC. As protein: CASSFPGRGEYEQYF.

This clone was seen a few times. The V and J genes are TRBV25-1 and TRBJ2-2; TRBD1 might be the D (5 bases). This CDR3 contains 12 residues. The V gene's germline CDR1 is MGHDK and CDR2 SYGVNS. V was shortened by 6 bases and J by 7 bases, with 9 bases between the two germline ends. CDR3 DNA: TGTGCCAGCAGCCAGGGAAGCGGGGAGCTGTTTTTT. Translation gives CASSQGSGELFF.

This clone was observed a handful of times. The CDR3 region has the DNA TGTGCCAGCAGCCCCGGGACTAGTTACAATGAGCAGTTCTTC. The encoded protein is CASSPGTSYNEQFF. The V call is TRBV7-9, the J call TRBJ2-1; 8 positions match TRBD2. Trimming removed 5 bases from V and 4 bases from J; junction bases left unmatched: 4. The CDR3 length is 14 residues. Germline values: CDR1 SEHNR, CDR2 FQNEAQ (reference sequence).

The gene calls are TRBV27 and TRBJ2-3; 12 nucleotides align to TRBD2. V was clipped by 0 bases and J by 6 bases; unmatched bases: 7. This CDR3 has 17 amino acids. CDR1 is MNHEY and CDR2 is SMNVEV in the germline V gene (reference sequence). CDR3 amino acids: CASSLSSTSGRSDTQYF. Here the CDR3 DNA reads TGTGCCAGCAGTTTATCCTCGACTAGCGGGAGATCTGATACGCAGTATTTT.